This TCR beta chain is drawn from a study of molecular identifiers for immune sequencing clone quantification (dated by TCRdb to the late 2010s). Notes on the research overall: For a replicate experiment, RNA from around 20,000 or 100,000 naive CD8 T cells was divided into five aliquots, of which four were sequenced. This methods study benchmarked molecular-identifier clustering-based TCR repertoire sequencing (MIDCIRS) and TCR RNA copy counting, using CD8 T cells to do so. Results the study describes overall, beyond this receptor: A single cell's worth of spiked-in Jurkat TCR RNA was reported detectable even among 750,000 to 1,000,000 naive CD8 T cells. The naive libraries included spiked-in Jurkat TCR RNA (10 copies' worth), and this RNA is not part of the donor repertoire. In CMV-specific effector cells, clones with more than 20 RNA copies contained over 97% of molecules, whereas in naive cells such clones contained under 1% of molecules. Without barcode sub-clustering, chimeric consensus sequences inflated TCR diversity; chimeras reached as high as 47%. Identical TCR molecules sharing a barcode could cause highly expanded clone sizes to be underestimated. Modeling gave about 3 recovered TCR RNA copies per cell versus approximately 10 by digital PCR, implying about 30% capture efficiency.

Naive CD8 T cell libraries were made from 20,000 to 1,000,000 sorted cells using 10%, 30% or 50% of purified RNA. Naive CD8 T cells, defined as CD8+CD4-CCR7+CD45RA+, were FACS-sorted into RLT Plus buffer on a BD FACSAria II. Around 11 TCR copies' worth of Jurkat RNA were spiked into about 19,000-1,000,000 naive CD8 T cell samples to test detection sensitivity. CD8 T cells were enriched using RosetteSep CD8+ T Cell Enrichment Cocktail and Ficoll-Paque, and the enriched cells then underwent ACK red cell lysis. Regarding this clonotype: This clone's antigen is unknown. One base away there is no much larger clone; base qualities are not given.

The receptor library was made with PCR. The sequencer was a NextSeq 500. Preparation of bulk TCR libraries followed a previously described approach, with the TCR primers listed in Table S5. The Qiagen AllPrep DNA/RNA kit was used to purify total RNA. Before any analysis, reads coming from multiple sequencing runs of the same library were combined into one pool. The paper's processing steps were these. Only reads with exact TCR constant sequence were kept, trimmed to 150 nt, and grouped by their 12-nt molecular barcodes. Reads within each barcode group were sub-clustered using a 15% Levenshtein threshold, and quality-weighted consensus sequences were constructed for each RNA molecule. Non-functional sequences were removed, as were lower-count sequences one edit away from another. Barcode sub-clusters with fewer than 20% of the maximum read count were removed, based on fitting two negative binomial distributions. Using fastp at Q25 and MiXCR, TCRdb reprocessed the public reads and kept productive beta chains. When rows share a CDR3 protein, they turn into one entry using the most common DNA and genes. The V and J calls were not made by the authors but by TCRdb's processing. This sample lists 100,000 or so distinct CDR3 sequences; roughly a third were detected once. The ten largest clones add up to around 3.9% of the sample.

The germline V and J ends show losses of 4 bases and 0 bases respectively, and no gene match explains 4 bases of the junction. Taken from the germline V gene, the CDR1 and CDR2 loops are SGDLS and YYNGEE. The CDR3 contains 15 residues, cysteine and phenylalanine counted. Left in the record is the CDR3 DNA by itself, 45 bases read in frame from the first base. This TCR was sampled from a human donor in good health. Some libraries in this study had Jurkat cell RNA spiked in. Sequences were obtained from naive CD8+ T cells from blood, with Jurkat cell RNA spiked in. The cell subset or site label on this specimen signifies: FACS-sorted CD8+CD4-CCR7+CD45RA+ naive T cells. The chain joins TRBV9 to TRBJ2-7; TRBD2 lines up with 10 middle nucleotides. CDR3 region: CASSPRTSGSYEQYF. The base sequence is TGTGCCAGCAGCCCCCGGACTAGCGGCTCCTACGAGCAGTACTTC.